These 26 T cell receptor beta chains were sequenced from one sample in a study of blood T cell repertoires in COVID-19. TCRdb's table, derived via immunoSEQ multiplex PCR, lists solely in-frame clones and lacks some. The sample lists hundreds of thousands of clones, roughly 91% occurring once. Sequenced material: peripheral blood. The receptors derive from a middle-aged man with acute or convalescent COVID-19.

The CDR3 reads CASSSQGVADTQYF. As DNA, the CDR3 is TGTGCCAGCAGCAGCCAGGGGGTTGCAGATACGCAGTATTTT. The chain carries TRBV5-4 and TRBJ2-3; 7 nucleotides line up with TRBD1. Germline-derived CDR1 and CDR2 are SGHNT and YYREEE (reference sequence). This CDR3 contains 14 residues. V was clipped by 4 bases and J by 4 bases; unmatched bases: 6.

For the CDR3, the DNA is TGTGCCAGCGGGACAGAACCCTATGGCTACACCTTC. This gives the protein CASGTEPYGYTF. This chain connects TRBV6-5 to TRBJ1-2; 7 bases align to TRBD1. This CDR3 is built from 12 residues. J lost 4 bases, V lost 8 bases, and 4 bases had no gene match. CDR1 is MNHEY and CDR2 is SVGAGI in the germline V gene.

This clone was observed a handful of times. The V gene is TRBV14, the J gene TRBJ1-4; 7 bases are shared with TRBD1. This CDR3 contains 16 residues. Germline CDR1 reads SGHDN; CDR2 reads FVKESK. V lost 2 bases to trimming and J lost 0 bases; unmatched junction nucleotides: 3. CDR3 in DNA: TGTGCCAGCAGCCAATACAGGGGCGCAACTAATGAAAAACTGTTTTTT. Translating it yields CASSQYRGATNEKLFF.

CDR3 protein: CASSAGTPTEAFF. The CDR3 DNA sequence: TGCGCCAGCAGCGCGGGGACTCCTACCGAAGCTTTCTTT. The chain recombines TRBV5-1 with TRBJ1-1; maybe TRBD1 (5 bases). CDR3 size: 13 residues. Germline values: CDR1 SGHRS, CDR2 YFSETQ. Trimming stripped 4 bases from V and 8 bases from J, with 15 bases between.

The chain is built from TRBV7-9 and TRBJ2-1; D call uncertain. CDR1 and CDR2 from the germline V gene are SEHNR and FQNEAQ (reference sequence). This CDR3 region has 12 residues. Trimming stripped 1 base from V and 6 bases from J, with 4 bases between. The CDR3 reads CASSLVANEQFF. CDR3 in DNA: TGTGCCAGCAGCTTAGTAGCCAATGAGCAGTTCTTC. The variable domain in full, completed from reference TRBV7-9 and TRBJ2-1, reads DTGVSQNPRHKITKRGQNVTFRCDPISEHNRLYWYRQTLGQGPEFLTYFQNEAQLEKSRLLSDRFSAERPKGSFSTLEIQRTEQGDSAMYLCASSLVANEQFFGPGTRLTVL.

This clone has just one count. The CDR3 DNA follows: TGTGCCTGGAGTGACGACAGTGCGGGATATGGCTACACCTTC. It encodes CAWSDDSAGYGYTF. The V call is TRBV30, the J call TRBJ1-2, with D tentatively TRBD1 (5 bases). The V end was cut by 1 base, the J end by 5 bases, with 14 bases between. The CDR3 sequence is 14 residues long. From germline, CDR1 is GTSNPN and CDR2 SVGIG (reference sequence).

The chain recombines TRBV7-9 with TRBJ2-3; TRBD1 aligns across 8 bases. This CDR3 comprises 13 residues. V lost 4 bases and J lost 5; bases outside the gene matches: 2. Germline V gives CDR1 SEHNR, CDR2 FQNEAQ (reference sequence). DNA of the CDR3: TGTGCCAGCAGCTCGGACAGGGAAGATACGCAGTATTTT. Translating it yields CASSSDREDTQYF.

V and J are TRBV9 and TRBJ2-1; D gene ambiguous. V lost 3 bases and J 4 bases, leaving 11 bases between the germline ends. CDR1 is SGDLS and CDR2 is YYNGEE in the germline V gene. This CDR3 has 14 amino acids. The CDR3 DNA follows: TGTGCCAGCAGCGGTAGCAGCTTTTACAATGAGCAGTTCTTC. Its translation is CASSGSSFYNEQFF.

This chain connects TRBV21-1 to TRBJ1-2; the table assigns TRBD1, which was not confirmed against the DNA. TRBV21-1 represents a pseudogene. This CDR3 comprises 14 residues. The CDR3 loop is CASSSWDRWYGYTF. The CDR3 nucleotides are TGTGCCAGCAGCAGTTGGGACAGGTGGTATGGCTACACCTTC.

The rearrangement uses TRBV6-1 and TRBJ1-6, with D possibly matching TRBD1 (6 bases). The V end lost 1 base, the J end lost 9 bases, and 10 bases lay between the germline ends. The CDR3 has 14 amino acids. Germline assignment: CDR1 MNHNS and CDR2 SASEGT. This chain's CDR3 is CASSEVQGFSPLHF. The CDR3 nucleotides are TGTGCCAGCAGTGAAGTACAGGGATTTTCACCCCTCCACTTT.

The gene calls are TRBV27 and TRBJ1-2; TRBD1 agrees at 8 bases. Germline CDR1 is MNHEY and CDR2 is SMNVEV (reference sequence). V lost 6 bases to trimming and J lost 4 bases; unmatched junction nucleotides: 7. The CDR3 loop spans 14 amino acids. The CDR3 nucleotides are TGTGCCAGCAGCCCGGGACAGGCGGGCTATGGCTACACCTTC. This translates into CASSPGQAGYGYTF.

The genes are TRBV24-1 and TRBJ1-2; 7 bases line up with TRBD1. Looked up from germline, CDR1 is KGHDR and CDR2 is SFDVKD. There are 19 residues in the CDR3. Germline trimming cut 4 bases from V and 2 bases from J; bases unmatched to any gene: 18. The CDR3 nucleotides are TGTGCCACCAGTGACGCCCCAGGAAAGGGACAGAATAAGAACTATGGCTACACCTTC. This codes for CATSDAPGKGQNKNYGYTF.

This chain links TRBV12-3 or TRBV12-4 with TRBJ1-2; 7 bases align to TRBD1. The V segment lost 3 bases and the J segment 12 bases; nucleotides outside the gene matches: 7. The CDR3 spans 12 residues. The CDR3 DNA is TGTGCCAGCAGTTTTGTAGGGGGCGAAGACACCTTC. Its translation: CASSFVGGEDTF.

CDR3 in DNA: TGCAGCGCTTCTGAGAGCCCCTCGAGCGAGCAGTACTTC. Its protein is CSASESPSSEQYF. This chain links TRBV29-1 with TRBJ2-7; D is uncertain. V lost 7 bases, J lost 6 bases, and 19 bases lay in between. There are 13 residues in the CDR3. Germline loops: CDR1 SQVTM, CDR2 ANQGSEA.

The chain recombines TRBV6-1 with TRBJ2-7; unclear D gene. The CDR3 contains 14 residues. V lost 3 bases, J lost 2 bases, and 11 bases lay in between. Germline lookup yields CDR1 MNHNS and CDR2 SASEGT. The CDR3 spells CASSDMRITYEQYF. The DNA for the CDR3 is TGTGCCAGCAGTGACATGAGAATTACCTACGAGCAGTACTTC.

The genes are TRBV5-1 and TRBJ2-3; 13 bases fit TRBD2. Germline trimming cut 4 bases from V and 5 bases from J; bases unmatched to any gene: 7. This CDR3 has 16 residues. Germline CDR1 is SGHRS and CDR2 is YFSETQ. CDR3 DNA: TGCGCCAGCAGCACGGGACTAGCGGGACGGGGAGATACGCAGTATTTT. This sequence encodes CASSTGLAGRGDTQYF.

CDR3 sequence: CASSFEGGAFF. Written as DNA, the CDR3 is TGTGCCAGCAGTTTCGAGGGAGGGGCTTTCTTT. The chain couples TRBV12-3 or TRBV12-4 to TRBJ1-1, with D hard to call. V lost 3 bases, J lost 11 bases, and 10 bases lay in between. This CDR3 has 11 residues.

The rearrangement links TRBV23-1 to TRBJ1-1; D uncertain. TRBV23-1 is reported as an ORF; its role is uncertain. The CDR3 covers 14 residues. The V end lost 11 bases, the J end lost 4 bases, and 20 bases lay between the germline ends. CDR3 protein: CAGSTTSCGTEAFF. The CDR3 nucleotides are TGCGCCGGCTCGACCACCTCTTGCGGCACTGAAGCTTTCTTT.

This clone appeared a single time. The rearrangement uses TRBV5-4 and TRBJ2-3, with D possibly matching TRBD2 (7 bases). The CDR3 has 15 amino acids. The germline gives CDR1 SGHNT, CDR2 YYREEE (reference sequence). Trimming cost V 2 bases and J 3 bases, with 13 bases left between them. The CDR3 loop is CASSLGGGATDTQYF. As DNA, the CDR3 is TGTGCCAGCAGCTTAGGAGGGGGGGCGACAGATACGCAGTATTTT.

The CDR3 bases are TGTGCCAGCAGCTTGGTAGCGGGGGAAGGGGAGCTGTTTTTT. Translation: CASSLVAGEGELFF. The chain employs TRBV5-6 and TRBJ2-2, with 9 bases identical to TRBD2. Germline trimming cut 0 bases from V and 8 bases from J; bases unmatched to any gene: 2. There are 14 residues in the CDR3. Germline CDR1 SGHDT, CDR2 YYEEEE.

V usage is TRBV11-2 and J usage is TRBJ1-6, with TRBD1 identical over 8 bases. CDR3 length: 15 residues. Germline CDR1 reads SGHAT; CDR2 reads FQNNGV. Losses at the gene ends were 4 bases for V and 5 bases for J; bases not matched to a gene: 4. The CDR3: CASSWRQGHNSPLHF. CDR3 bases: TGTGCCAGCAGCTGGAGACAGGGGCATAATTCACCCCTCCACTTT.

J is TRBJ2-1 and V is TRBV11-3, with 8 bases fitting TRBD2. The CDR3 covers 16 residues. From germline, CDR1 is SGHNT and CDR2 YENEEA. Trimming took 2 bases from V and 5 from J; bases not matched to a gene: 8. The CDR3 DNA sequence: TGTGCCAGCAGCTTATATGGCGGGGGGCCACACAATGAGCAGTTCTTC. Translating it yields CASSLYGGGPHNEQFF.

V usage is TRBV5-4 and J usage is TRBJ2-7; a possible D gene is TRBD1 (6 bases). CDR1 and CDR2 from the germline V gene are SGHNT and YYREEE (reference sequence). The CDR3 is 15 amino acids. V was trimmed by 1 base and J by 0 bases, leaving 11 bases between them. The CDR3 nucleotides read TGTGCCAGCAGCTTGCCTAAGACAGGCTCCTACGAGCAGTACTTC. Translation gives CASSLPKTGSYEQYF.

This chain connects TRBV23-1 to TRBJ1-6; no firm D call. TRBV23-1 falls under the ORF class, with uncertain function. V was cut by 7 bases and J by 8 bases, with 18 bases left in between. CDR3 length: 15 residues. The CDR3 nucleotides are TGCGCCAGCACCCCACCGAGAGTCCCGCATTCACCCCTCCACTTT. It encodes CASTPPRVPHSPLHF.

The genes are TRBV28 and TRBJ1-4; no definite D call. Between the trimmed V and J ends, which lost 2 bases and 8 bases, there was a span of 12 bases. The length of the CDR3 is 14 residues. Germline CDR1 is MDHEN and CDR2 is SYDVKM. CDR3 sequence reads: CASSLNRGGEKLFF. In DNA, the CDR3 is TGTGCCAGCAGTTTAAATCGGGGAGGGGAAAAACTGTTTTTT. The full variable domain, with the rest looked up from reference TRBV28 and TRBJ1-4, is DVKVTQSSRYLVKRTGEKVFLECVQDMDHENMFWYRQDPGLGLRLIYFSYDVKMKEKGDIPEGYSVSREKKERFSLILESASTNQTSMYLCASSLNRGGEKLFFGSGTQLSVL.

V is TRBV30 and J is TRBJ1-1; a possible D gene is TRBD1 (5 bases). Germline CDR1 GTSNPN, CDR2 SVGIG (reference sequence). Trimming took 2 bases from V and 11 from J, leaving 15 bases between them. This CDR3 is built from 12 residues. This CDR3 reads CAWSRQSGDAFF. The CDR3 nucleotides read TGTGCCTGGAGTCGACAGTCCGGAGACGCTTTCTTT.